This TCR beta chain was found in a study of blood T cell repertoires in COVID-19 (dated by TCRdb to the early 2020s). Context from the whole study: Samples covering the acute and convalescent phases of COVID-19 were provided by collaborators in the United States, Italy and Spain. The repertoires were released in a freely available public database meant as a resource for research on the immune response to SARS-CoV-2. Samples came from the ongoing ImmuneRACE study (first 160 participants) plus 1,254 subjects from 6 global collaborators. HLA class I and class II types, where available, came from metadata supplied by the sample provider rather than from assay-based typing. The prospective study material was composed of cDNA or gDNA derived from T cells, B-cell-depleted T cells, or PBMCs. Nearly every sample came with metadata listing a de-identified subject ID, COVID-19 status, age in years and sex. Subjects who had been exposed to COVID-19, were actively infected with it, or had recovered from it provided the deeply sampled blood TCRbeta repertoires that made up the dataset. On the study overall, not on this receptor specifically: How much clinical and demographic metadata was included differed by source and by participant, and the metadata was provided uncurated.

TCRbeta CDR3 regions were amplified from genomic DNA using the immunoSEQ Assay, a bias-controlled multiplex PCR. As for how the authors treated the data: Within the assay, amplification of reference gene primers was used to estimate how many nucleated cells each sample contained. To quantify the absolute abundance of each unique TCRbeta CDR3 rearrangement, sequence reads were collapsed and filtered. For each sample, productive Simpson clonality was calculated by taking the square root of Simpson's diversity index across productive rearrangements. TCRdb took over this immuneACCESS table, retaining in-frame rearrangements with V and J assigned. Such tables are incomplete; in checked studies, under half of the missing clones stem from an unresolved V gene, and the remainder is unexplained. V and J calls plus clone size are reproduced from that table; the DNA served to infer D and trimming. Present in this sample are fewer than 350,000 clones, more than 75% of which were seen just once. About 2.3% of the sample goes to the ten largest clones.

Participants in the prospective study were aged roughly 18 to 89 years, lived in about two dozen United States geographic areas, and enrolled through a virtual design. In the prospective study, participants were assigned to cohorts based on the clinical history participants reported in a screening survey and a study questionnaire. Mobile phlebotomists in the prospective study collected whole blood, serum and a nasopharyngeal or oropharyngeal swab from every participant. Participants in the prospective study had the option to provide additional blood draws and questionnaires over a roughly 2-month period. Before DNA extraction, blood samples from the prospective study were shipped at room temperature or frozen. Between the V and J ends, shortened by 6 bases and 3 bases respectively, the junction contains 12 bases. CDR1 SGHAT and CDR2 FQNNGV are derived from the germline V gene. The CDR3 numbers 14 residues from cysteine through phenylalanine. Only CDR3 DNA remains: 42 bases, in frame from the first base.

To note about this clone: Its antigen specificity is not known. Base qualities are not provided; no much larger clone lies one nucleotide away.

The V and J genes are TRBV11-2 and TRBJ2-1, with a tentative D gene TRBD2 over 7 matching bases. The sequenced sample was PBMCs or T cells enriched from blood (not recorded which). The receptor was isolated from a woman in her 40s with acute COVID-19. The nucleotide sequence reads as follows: TGTGCCAGCAGGCAAGGGGGGGGCTACAATGAGCAGTTCTTC. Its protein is CASRQGGGYNEQFF.